This T cell receptor (beta chain) was found in a study of OX40 agonist ivuxolimab in advanced cancers. Clones were sequenced by immunoSEQ multiplex PCR, and TCRdb holds only the in-frame ones, with some missing. The table records about 79,000 clones, approximately 90% of them present only once. The length of the CDR3 is 13 residues. CDR1 is MDHEN and CDR2 is SYDVKM in the germline V gene. V lost 3 bases and J lost 3, with 6 bases in between. This receptor was identified in an adult with an advanced solid tumor such as melanoma, head and neck, liver or kidney cancer. This chain uses TRBV28 with TRBJ2-1; D not resolved. The sample in question was CD4+ or CD8+ T cells sorted from blood, obtained in a trial of the OX40 agonist ivuxolimab. CDR3 protein: CASSFRDYNEQFF. CDR3 DNA sequence: TGTGCCAGCAGTTTTCGAGACTACAATGAGCAGTTCTTC.